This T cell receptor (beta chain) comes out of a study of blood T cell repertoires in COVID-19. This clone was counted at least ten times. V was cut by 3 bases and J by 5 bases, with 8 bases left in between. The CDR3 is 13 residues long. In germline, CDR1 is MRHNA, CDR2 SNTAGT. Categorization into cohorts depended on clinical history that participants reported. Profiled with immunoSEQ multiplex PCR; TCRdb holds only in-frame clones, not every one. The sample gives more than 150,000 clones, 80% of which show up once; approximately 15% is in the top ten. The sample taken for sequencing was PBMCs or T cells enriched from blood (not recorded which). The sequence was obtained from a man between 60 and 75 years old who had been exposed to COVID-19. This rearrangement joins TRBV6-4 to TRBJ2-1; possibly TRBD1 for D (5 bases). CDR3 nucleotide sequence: TGTGCCAGCAGTGAGCAGGGCCACAATGAGCAGTTCTTC. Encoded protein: CASSEQGHNEQFF.